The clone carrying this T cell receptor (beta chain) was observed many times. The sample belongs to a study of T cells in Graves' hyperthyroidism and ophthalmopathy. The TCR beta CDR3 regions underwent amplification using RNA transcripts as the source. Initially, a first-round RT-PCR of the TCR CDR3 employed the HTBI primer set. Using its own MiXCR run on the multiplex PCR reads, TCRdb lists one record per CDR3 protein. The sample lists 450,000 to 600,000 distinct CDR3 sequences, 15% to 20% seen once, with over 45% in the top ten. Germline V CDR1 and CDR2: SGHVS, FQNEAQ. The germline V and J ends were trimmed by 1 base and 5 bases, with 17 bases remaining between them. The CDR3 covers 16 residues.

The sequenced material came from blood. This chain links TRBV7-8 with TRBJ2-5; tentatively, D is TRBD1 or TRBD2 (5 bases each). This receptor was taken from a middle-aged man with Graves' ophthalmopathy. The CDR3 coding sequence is TGTGCCAGCAGCTTAGTTAGGGACCTCGAGGGGGAGACCCAGTACTTC. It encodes CASSLVRDLEGETQYF.